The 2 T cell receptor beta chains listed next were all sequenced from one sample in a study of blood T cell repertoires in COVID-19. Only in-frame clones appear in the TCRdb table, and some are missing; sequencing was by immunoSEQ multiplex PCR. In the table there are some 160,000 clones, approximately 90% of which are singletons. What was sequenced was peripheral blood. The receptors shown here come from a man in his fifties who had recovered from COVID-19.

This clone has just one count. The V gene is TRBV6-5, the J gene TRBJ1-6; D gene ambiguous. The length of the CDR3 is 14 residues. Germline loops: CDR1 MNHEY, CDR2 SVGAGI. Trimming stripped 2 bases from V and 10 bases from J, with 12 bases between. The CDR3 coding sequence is TGTGCCAGCAGTTACGAGGGTGGAGAATCACCCCTCCACTTT. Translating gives CASSYEGGESPLHF.

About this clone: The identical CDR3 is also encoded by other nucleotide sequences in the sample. This CDR3 reads CASSFRGPSYEQYF. CDR3 DNA: TGTGCCAGCAGTTTTCGGGGTCCTTCCTACGAGCAGTACTTC. The V and J genes are TRBV28 and TRBJ2-7; possible D gene TRBD2, 5 bases. Germline values: CDR1 MDHEN, CDR2 SYDVKM. The length of the CDR3 is 14 residues. With 3 bases removed from V and 1 base from J, the gap between germline ends came to 10 bases.